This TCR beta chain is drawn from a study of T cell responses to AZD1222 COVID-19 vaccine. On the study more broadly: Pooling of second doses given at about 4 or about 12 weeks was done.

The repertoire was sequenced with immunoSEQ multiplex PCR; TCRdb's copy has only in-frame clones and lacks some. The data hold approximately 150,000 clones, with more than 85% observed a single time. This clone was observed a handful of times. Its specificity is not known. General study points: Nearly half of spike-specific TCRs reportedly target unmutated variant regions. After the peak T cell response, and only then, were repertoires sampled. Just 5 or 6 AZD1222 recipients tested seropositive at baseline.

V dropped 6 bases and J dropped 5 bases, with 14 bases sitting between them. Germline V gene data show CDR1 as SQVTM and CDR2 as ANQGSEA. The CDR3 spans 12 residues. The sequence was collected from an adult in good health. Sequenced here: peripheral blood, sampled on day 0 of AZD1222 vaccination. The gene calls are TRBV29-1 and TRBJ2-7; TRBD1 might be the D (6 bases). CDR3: CSVTGQFHEQYF. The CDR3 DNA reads TGCAGCGTGACCGGACAGTTCCACGAGCAGTACTTC.